One and the same sample provided the 26 T cell receptor beta chains below, sequenced in a study of shared clonotypes between healthy human individuals. TCRdb keeps only in-frame clones here, not all; method: immunoSEQ multiplex PCR. The table shows fewer than 1.6 million clones, with approximately 98.5% occurring only once. Input material: naive CD4+ T cells sorted from blood. Subset denoted: CD45RA+ positively selected. The receptors derive from a man aged 25 to 45 in good health.

The V gene is TRBV11-2, the J gene TRBJ2-2; D perhaps matches TRBD2 (5 bases). V gave up 6 bases and J gave up 7 bases, with 15 bases separating them. Germline V gene lookup returns CDR1 SGHAT and CDR2 FQNNGV. The CDR3 loop spans 14 amino acids. DNA of the CDR3: TGTGCCAGCAGTCCTCGACTAAGCGTCGGGGAGCTGTTTTTT. This encodes CASSPRLSVGELFF. The complete variable domain, with remaining parts taken from reference TRBV11-2 and TRBJ2-2, reads EAGVAQSPRYKIIEKRQSVAFWCNPISGHATLYWYQQILGQGPKLLIQFQNNGVVDDSQLPKDRFSAERLKGVDSTLKIQPAKLEDSAVYLCASSPRLSVGELFFGEGSRLTVL.

V usage is TRBV4-1 and J usage is TRBJ2-7, with D possibly called TRBD1 or TRBD2 (5 bases each). CDR1 and CDR2 (germline): MGHRA, YSYEKL. V was pared by 3 bases and J by 4 bases, with 19 bases between. This CDR3 contains 16 residues. The CDR3 nucleotides are TGCGCCAGCAGCCAGGGGTTGGGACCGGTGGTATACGAGCAGTACTTC. Translation gives CASSQGLGPVVYEQYF.

The genes are TRBV15 and TRBJ2-7; 7 bases line up with TRBD1. Germline loops: CDR1 LNHNV, CDR2 YYDKDF (reference sequence). Trimming took 1 base from V and 2 from J; bases not matched to a gene: 2. The CDR3 totals 14 residues. The CDR3 sequence is CATSRAGQAYEQYF. CDR3 nucleotide sequence: TGTGCCACCAGCAGAGCTGGACAGGCCTACGAGCAGTACTTC.

This sequence joins TRBV7-2 and TRBJ1-5; a weak D match, TRBD1 (5 bases). CDR1 and CDR2 (germline): SGHTA, FQGNSA. V shed 5 bases and J shed 6 bases, with 11 bases lying between them. There are 13 residues in the CDR3. The DNA for the CDR3 is TGTGCCAGCAGCCTCTCAGGGACTCAGCCCCAGCATTTT. Translation: CASSLSGTQPQHF.

With respect to this clone: Other DNA variants within this sample encode the same CDR3. The J gene is TRBJ1-5, the V gene TRBV19, with 8 nucleotides matching TRBD1. The CDR3 spans 15 residues. Germline-derived CDR1 and CDR2 are LNHDA and SQIVND (reference sequence). V dropped 2 bases and J dropped 3; count of bases not matched to a gene: 3. CDR3 sequence: CASSIQGAPNQPQHF. The DNA for the CDR3 is TGTGCCAGTAGTATACAGGGGGCTCCCAATCAGCCCCAGCATTTT.

Notes on this clone: Other DNA sequences in this sample translate to the same CDR3. V is TRBV5-1 and J is TRBJ2-3; D is uncertain. The V and J ends lost 5 bases and 0 bases respectively, with 1 base between them. Germline V gene lookup returns CDR1 SGHRS and CDR2 YFSETQ. This CDR3 has 11 amino acids. The CDR3 is CASSSTDTQYF. As DNA, the CDR3 is TGCGCCAGCAGTAGCACAGATACGCAGTATTTT.

The chain couples TRBV5-1 to TRBJ2-5, with 7 bases that match TRBD1. The germline V gene encodes CDR1 SGHRS and CDR2 YFSETQ. J was trimmed by 1 base and V by 0 bases; bases with no gene match: 9. The CDR3 loop spans 17 amino acids. The CDR3, as DNA: TGCGCCAGCAGCTTGGGACAGGGTGGGACCTTCCAAGAGACCCAGTACTTC. This translates into CASSLGQGGTFQETQYF.

The CDR3 DNA sequence: TGTGCCAGCTCACCAAAAGCCGGTGAAGCTTTCTTT. It yields the protein CASSPKAGEAFF. This chain connects TRBV18 to TRBJ1-1; D call uncertain. Per the germline V gene, CDR1 is KGHSH and CDR2 is LQKENI. This CDR3 has 12 amino acids. V lost 2 bases and J lost 7, with 8 bases in between.

The genes are TRBV2 and TRBJ1-5; 8 nucleotides agree with TRBD1. Trimming took 0 bases from V and 5 from J; bases not matched to a gene: 9. The CDR3 sequence is 17 residues long. Germline V gene lookup returns CDR1 SNHLY and CDR2 FYNNEI. The CDR3 loop reads CASSEAFGRQGHQPQHF. The CDR3 nucleotides read TGTGCCAGCAGTGAAGCTTTTGGGAGACAGGGGCATCAGCCCCAGCATTTT.

This chain connects TRBV18 to TRBJ2-1, with D perhaps matching TRBD2 (6 bases). Germline V gene lookup returns CDR1 KGHSH and CDR2 LQKENI. The V and J ends lost 8 bases and 9 bases respectively, with 11 bases between them. The CDR3 sequence is 11 residues long. CDR3: CASQAGSEQFF. For the CDR3, the DNA is TGTGCCAGCCAAGCGGGTAGTGAGCAGTTCTTC.

About this clone: In the same sample, other DNA sequences code for this CDR3. The gene calls are TRBV18 and TRBJ2-7; D might be TRBD2 (5 bases). The CDR3 runs to 13 residues. Germline lookup yields CDR1 KGHSH and CDR2 LQKENI. V shed 3 bases and J shed 4 bases, with 10 bases lying between them. CDR3 in amino acids: CASSPPGLYEQYF. CDR3 in DNA: TGTGCCAGCTCACCCCCAGGACTGTACGAGCAGTACTTC.

The chain combines TRBV5-1 with TRBJ2-7; D might be TRBD1 (5 bases). The CDR3 has 12 residues. V shed 3 bases and J shed 4 bases, with 8 bases lying between them. Germline CDR1 reads SGHRS; CDR2 reads YFSETQ. This CDR3 reads CASSWQGYEQYF. The CDR3, as DNA: TGCGCCAGCAGCTGGCAGGGTTACGAGCAGTACTTC. Based on the CDR3 plus reference TRBV5-1 and TRBJ2-7, the full variable domain is KAGVTQTPRYLIKTRGQQVTLSCSPISGHRSVSWYQQTPGQGLQFLFEYFSETQRNKGNFPGRFSGRQFSNSRSEMNVSTLELGDSALYLCASSWQGYEQYFGPGTRLTVT.

The chain has TRBV5-1 and TRBJ2-2; D might be TRBD1 (6 bases). Trimming cost V 1 base and J 7 bases, with 14 bases left between them. Germline CDR1 reads SGHRS; CDR2 reads YFSETQ. There are 15 residues in the CDR3. The CDR3 nucleotides are TGCGCCAGCAGCTTGACCACAGGGTTTGACGGGGAGCTGTTTTTT. Translation: CASSLTTGFDGELFF.

The chain employs TRBV6-5 and TRBJ1-1; TRBD1 agrees at 7 bases. The V and J ends lost 6 bases and 6 bases, in that order; junction bases with no gene match: 13. Germline V gene sequence: CDR1 MNHEY, CDR2 SVGAGI. The CDR3 runs 15 residues. CDR3 sequence: CASSFFRQGYAEAFF. CDR3 DNA sequence: TGTGCCAGCAGCTTTTTTCGACAGGGTTACGCTGAAGCTTTCTTT.

The chain carries TRBV30 and TRBJ2-2; D ambiguous. Looked up from germline, CDR1 is GTSNPN and CDR2 is SVGIG (reference sequence). The CDR3 has 15 residues. V was clipped by 0 bases and J by 4 bases, with 12 bases between them. The CDR3, as DNA: TGTGCCTGGAGTGTACGTGGTTTTGGCACCGGGGAGCTGTTTTTT. Translation gives CAWSVRGFGTGELFF.

DNA of the CDR3: TGTGCCAGCAGTTTTAGGTTCGGGCAGGCCGCGGAGCAGTACTTC. It yields the protein CASSFRFGQAAEQYF. This chain links TRBV28 with TRBJ2-7; D is uncertain. Per the germline V gene, CDR1 is MDHEN and CDR2 is SYDVKM. The CDR3 runs to 15 residues. V shed 3 bases and J shed 7 bases, with 19 bases lying between them.

The chain employs TRBV7-9 and TRBJ2-7; TRBD2 agrees at 7 bases. The V gene end was trimmed by 0 bases and the J gene end by 2 bases; junction bases not matched to a gene: 1. Germline loops: CDR1 SEHNR, CDR2 FQNEAQ (reference sequence). The CDR3 sequence is 14 residues long. The CDR3 loop reads CASSLARGTYEQYF. The CDR3 nucleotides read TGTGCCAGCAGCTTAGCGCGGGGGACCTACGAGCAGTACTTC.

This chain links TRBV5-1 with TRBJ2-7; no reliable D call. Trimming stripped 0 bases from V and 6 bases from J, with 10 bases between. Per the germline V gene, CDR1 is SGHRS and CDR2 is YFSETQ. The CDR3 is made up of 13 amino acids. CDR3 nucleotide sequence: TGCGCCAGCAGCTTGGGGTCAGTGGCCGAGCAGTACTTC. Its protein product is CASSLGSVAEQYF.

In this sample, this clone turned up once. The rearrangement joins TRBV19 to TRBJ1-2; unclear D gene. Germline assignment: CDR1 LNHDA and CDR2 SQIVND (reference sequence). The CDR3 length is 17 residues. V was trimmed by 4 bases and J by 5 bases, leaving 23 bases between them. CDR3 sequence: CASSKGGRFDASYGYTF. The CDR3, as DNA: TGTGCCAGTAGTAAAGGCGGCAGGTTTGATGCGTCGTATGGCTACACCTTC. The complete variable domain, with remaining parts taken from reference TRBV19 and TRBJ1-2, reads DGGITQSPKYLFRKEGQNVTLSCEQNLNHDAMYWYRQDPGQGLRLIYYSQIVNDFQKGDIAEGYSVSREKKESFPLTVTSAQKNPTAFYLCASSKGGRFDASYGYTFGSGTRLTVV.

This chain's CDR3 is CASSTERTSGSNEQYF. The CDR3 DNA sequence: TGTGCCAGCAGCACGGAGCGGACTAGCGGGAGCAACGAGCAGTACTTC. This rearrangement joins TRBV7-2 to TRBJ2-7, with 13 bases matching TRBD2. The CDR3 is made up of 16 amino acids. J was trimmed by 5 bases and V by 5 bases; bases with no gene match: 9. Germline loops: CDR1 SGHTA, CDR2 FQGNSA.

This chain connects TRBV5-1 to TRBJ2-2, with 8 nucleotides matching TRBD2. V trimming: 8 bases; J trimming: 1 base; junction bases outside the gene matches: 4. The CDR3 has 14 amino acids. Germline-derived CDR1 and CDR2 are SGHRS and YFSETQ. CDR3: CASRTSMNTGELFF. The CDR3 DNA reads as TGCGCCAGTCGGACTAGCATGAACACCGGGGAGCTGTTTTTT.

As concerns this clone: Different DNA sequences within this sample yield the same CDR3. The chain is built from TRBV5-1 and TRBJ2-1; D is perhaps TRBD1 or TRBD2 (5 bases each). The CDR3 totals 12 residues. Trimming removed 5 bases at V and 6 bases at J, with 9 bases between. The germline V gene encodes CDR1 SGHRS and CDR2 YFSETQ. In nucleotides, the CDR3 is TGCGCCAGCAGTTCTGGGGGCAATGAGCAGTTCTTC. Protein sequence: CASSSGGNEQFF.

The J gene is TRBJ2-3, the V gene TRBV9; TRBD1 might be the D (5 bases). Germline V gene sequence: CDR1 SGDLS, CDR2 YYNGEE. V shed 0 bases and J shed 3 bases, with 14 bases lying between them. This CDR3 is built from 16 residues. For the CDR3, the DNA is TGTGCCAGCAGCGTAGGGAGCAGGGCGGTGACAGATACGCAGTATTTT. It is translated as CASSVGSRAVTDTQYF.

This chain connects TRBV2 to TRBJ1-4; 10 bases are a match to TRBD1. This CDR3 is built from 15 residues. Trimming took 4 bases from V and 8 from J; bases not matched to a gene: 7. Germline V gene data show CDR1 as SNHLY and CDR2 as FYNNEI. CDR3 DNA sequence: TGTGCCAGCAGTGGACAGGGGGCCCACGGGGAAAAACTGTTTTTT. The encoded protein is CASSGQGAHGEKLFF.

The chain recombines TRBV6-1 with TRBJ2-7; 7 bases map to TRBD1. The CDR3 sequence is 14 residues long. The V and J ends lost 4 bases and 2 bases, in that order; junction bases with no gene match: 5. In germline, CDR1 is MNHNS, CDR2 SASEGT. The CDR3, as DNA: TGTGCCAGCAGTGCCAGGACAGGTGCCTACGAGCAGTACTTC. It encodes CASSARTGAYEQYF.

The rearrangement links TRBV9 to TRBJ2-4; 8 nucleotides align to TRBD2. CDR1 and CDR2 (germline): SGDLS, YYNGEE. The CDR3 totals 16 residues. V lost 4 bases to trimming and J lost 7 bases; unmatched junction nucleotides: 13. CDR3 nucleotide sequence: TGTGCCAGCAGCAACGGACCGACGGGGGGGAAGAACATTCAGTACTTC. It yields the protein CASSNGPTGGKNIQYF.